This T cell receptor (beta chain) came from a study of cytomegalovirus exposure and HLA in healthy donors. Broader study findings: Some 17,000 TCR beta sequences were associated with HLA alleles at 0.05 false discovery rate in a later analysis.

As concerns this clone: The antigen is not known.

Primers: 60 Vbeta forward and 13 Jbeta reverse. Using immunoSEQ multiplex PCR, the repertoire was profiled, and TCRdb retains in-frame clones only, with some absent. The listing contains under 70,000 clones. Sequenced sample: PBMCs. This sequence originates from a man in his fifties in good health and CMV-seropositive.

The CDR3 DNA is TGTGCCAGCAGTGAATCTCTAGCGGCTACGCAGTATTTT. This codes for CASSESLAATQYF. The chain is built from TRBV25-1 and TRBJ2-3, with 7 bases fitting TRBD2. V lost 1 base to trimming and J lost 8 bases; unmatched junction nucleotides: 3. Germline CDR1 is MGHDK and CDR2 is SYGVNS. The CDR3 runs 13 residues.